These T cell receptor beta chains were read from a single sample in a study of siplizumab effects on memory and regulatory T cells. TCRdb's copy holds only in-frame clones and misses some; the assay was immunoSEQ multiplex PCR. Among 60,000 to 65,000 clones listed, 79% were seen once. Sequencing was performed on memory CD4+ T cells sorted from blood. The receptors originated from a human donor in good health. The CDR3 runs from the conserved cysteine through the conserved F or W. A D gene is named only where the DNA matches it firmly. Expanded clones are given a class, and other clones once, few, many or no size at all.

clone_size	j_call	v_call	d_call	cdr3_length	cdr3_aa	cdr3_nt
.	TRBJ1-2	TRBV9	.	14	CASSVNPGDYGYTF	TGTGCCAGCAGCGTAAACCCAGGGGACTATGGCTACACCTTC
.	TRBJ1-5	TRBV6-5	.	14	CASSYSGINQPQHF	TGTGCCAGCAGTTATTCCGGGATCAATCAGCCCCAGCATTTT
.	TRBJ1-2	TRBV11-2	TRBD1	13	CASSLGQGGGYTF	TGTGCCAGCAGCTTAGGACAGGGGGGTGGCTACACCTTC
.	TRBJ1-4	TRBV30	.	16	CAWSVGFGIFNEKLFF	TGTGCCTGGAGTGTTGGCTTCGGGATATTTAATGAAAAACTGTTTTTT
.	TRBJ2-3	TRBV7-3	TRBD2	15	CASSSLAGDTDTQYF	TGTGCCAGCAGCTCCCTAGCGGGGGACACAGATACGCAGTATTTT
.	TRBJ2-3	TRBV7-3	TRBD2	20	CASSFKAAGGSTEHTDTQYF	TGTGCCAGCAGCTTTAAAGCTGCGGGGGGGTCCACTGAGCACACAGATACGCAGTATTTT
.	TRBJ2-1	TRBV7-2	TRBD2	14	CASRTSSGVDEQFF	TGTGCCAGCAGGACTAGCAGCGGTGTCGATGAGCAGTTCTTC
.	TRBJ2-3	TRBV28	TRBD1	15	CASSPADRDADTQYF	TGTGCCAGCAGCCCAGCGGACAGGGACGCAGATACGCAGTATTTT
.	TRBJ2-3	TRBV6-5	.	14	CASRSPGGTDTQYF	TGTGCCAGCAGATCCCCGGGGGGCACAGATACGCAGTATTTT
few	TRBJ1-6	TRBV11-3	.	13	CASSRSNNSPLHF	TGTGCCAGCAGCAGGAGTAATAATTCACCCCTCCACTTT
.	TRBJ1-3	TRBV6-1	.	15	CASEVGSRSGNTIYF	TGTGCCAGCGAGGTGGGCTCCCGCTCTGGAAACACCATATATTTT
.	TRBJ1-2	TRBV19	.	14	CASSLSRDNYGYTF	TGTGCCAGTAGCCTCAGCCGGGATAACTATGGCTACACCTTC
.	TRBJ2-2	TRBV21-1	.	18	CASSTTLGQKTNTGELFF	TGTGCCAGCAGCACTACCTTGGGACAGAAAACGAACACCGGGGAGCTGTTTTTT
.	TRBJ2-5	TRBV5-1	.	14	CASSSMTDLETQYF	TGCGCCAGCAGCTCAATGACGGATCTAGAGACCCAGTACTTC
.	TRBJ2-7	TRBV4-3	TRBD2	15	CASSQGLARSYEQYF	TGCGCCAGCAGCCAAGGACTAGCGCGCTCCTACGAGCAGTACTTC
.	TRBJ2-5	TRBV9	TRBD2	18	CASSVEGGGAPLQETQYF	TGTGCCAGCAGCGTAGAAGGCGGGGGAGCACCATTACAAGAGACCCAGTACTTC